This T cell receptor (beta chain) was identified in a study of T cell repertoires in cytomegalovirus infection. About the study: It can be stated that public TCR beta signatures indicated CMV infection as well as a matching HLA type. Study observations and caveats: CMV-specific TCR beta clonotypes restricted by HLA-C dominated the ex vivo response.

TCRdb processed the reads anew with MiXCR; each CDR3 protein has one entry. The sample carries about 260,000 distinct CDR3 sequences, roughly 15% recorded once. This clonotype was seen many times. Its antigen is not known. The CDR3 covers 12 residues. V shed 6 bases and J shed 2 bases, with 8 bases lying between them. Per the germline V gene, CDR1 is SSHAT and CDR2 is FNYEAQ (reference sequence). The sequencing input was PBMCs. The chain couples TRBV7-7 to TRBJ2-7; D gene uncertain. The TCR originated in a human donor in good health (CMV status not recorded). Some clones in this sample may be carry-over from other donors' samples. The CDR3 reads CASSGDPYEQYF. The DNA of the CDR3 is TGTGCCAGCAGTGGCGACCCCTACGAGCAGTACTTC. The full variable domain, with the rest looked up from reference TRBV7-7 and TRBJ2-7, is GAGVSQSPRYKVTKRGQDVTLRCDPISSHATLYWYQQALGQGPEFLTYFNYEAQPDKSGLPSDRFSAERPEGSISTLTIQRTEQRDSAMYRCASSGDPYEQYFGPGTRLTVT.